This entry lists 28 T cell receptor beta chains sequenced from one sample in a study of T-cell reconstitution after alpha-beta-depleted transplantation in children. Unique molecular identifiers were incorporated when the TCRbeta library was constructed. TCRdb ran MiXCR on the PCR reads and lists one entry per CDR3 protein. The repertoire consists of about 91,000 distinct CDR3 sequences, with 7% to 10% occurring once and the leading ten covering about 7%. Sequences were derived from PBMCs from the stem cell graft donor, sampled from the stem cell graft. Receptors were obtained from a human donor who donated a stem cell graft to a child with congenital amegakaryocytic thrombocytopenia.

This clonotype came up many times. This chain connects TRBV10-3 to TRBJ1-1; tentative D call: TRBD1 (5 bases). Looked up from germline, CDR1 is ENHRY and CDR2 is SYGVKD. Trimming removed 10 bases at V and 12 bases at J, with 18 bases between. The CDR3 runs to 11 residues. The CDR3 sequence: CAKRDVFVTFF. For the CDR3, the DNA is TGTGCCAAGAGGGACGTCTTCGTGACTTTCTTT.

This clonotype was observed at least ten times. V is TRBV6-1 and J is TRBJ2-3, with D perhaps matching TRBD2 (6 bases). The CDR3 loop spans 15 amino acids. V was pared by 6 bases and J by 3 bases, with 16 bases between. CDR1 is MNHNS, CDR2 SASEGT, per germline. CDR3 DNA: TGTGCCAGCAGATCCGGCGGGGCGGGGACAGATACGCAGTATTTT. Its translation is CASRSGGAGTDTQYF.

In this sample, this clonotype turned up many times. The DNA for the CDR3 is TGCAGTGCTAGACCAGTGAGTTCTGGAAACACCATATATTTT. It encodes CSARPVSSGNTIYF. This chain links TRBV20-1 with TRBJ1-3; no definite D call. Germline V gene data show CDR1 as DFQATT and CDR2 as SNEGSKA (reference sequence). Trimming cost V 2 bases and J 1 base, with 9 bases left between them. The CDR3 loop spans 14 amino acids.

Sample share makes this clonotype medium-sized. V usage is TRBV12-3 or TRBV12-4 and J usage is TRBJ1-1; a weak D match, TRBD1 (6 bases). The V and J ends lost 6 bases and 4 bases respectively, with 15 bases between them. This CDR3 contains 14 residues. CDR3 loop: CASRRTGRSTEAFF. The CDR3 coding sequence is TGTGCCAGCAGGCGAACAGGGAGATCCACTGAAGCTTTCTTT.

The chain joins TRBV29-1 to TRBJ1-1, with 7 bases aligning to TRBD1. Germline V gene data show CDR1 as SQVTM and CDR2 as ANQGSEA. The V segment lost 7 bases and the J segment 6 bases; nucleotides outside the gene matches: 11. This CDR3 region has 13 residues. This CDR3 is CSGKQGTGPEAFF. The CDR3 DNA reads as TGCAGCGGGAAACAGGGGACGGGGCCTGAAGCTTTCTTT.

This clonotype was seen at least ten times. CDR3 bases: TGTGCCACCAGCAGAGAGCTTCGACAGGTCATAGGAAACACCATATATTTT. As protein: CATSRELRQVIGNTIYF. The V gene is TRBV15, the J gene TRBJ1-3; a possible D gene is TRBD1 (6 bases). V lost 0 bases, J lost 4 bases, and 16 bases lay in between. CDR3 length: 17 amino acids. CDR1 is LNHNV, CDR2 YYDKDF, per germline (reference sequence). Drawing the rest from reference TRBV15 and TRBJ1-3, the complete variable domain is DAMVIQNPRYQVTQFGKPVTLSCSQTLNHNVMYWYQQKSSQAPKLLFHYYDKDFNNEADTPDNFQSRRPNTSFCFLDIRSPGLGDTAMYLCATSRELRQVIGNTIYFGEGSWLTVV.

There are many counts of this clonotype. This sequence joins TRBV24-1 and TRBJ1-3, with 9 bases identical to TRBD1. The ends lost 2 bases at V and 3 bases at J; junction bases unmatched: 4. CDR1 is KGHDR and CDR2 is SFDVKD in the germline V gene. The CDR3 length is 16 residues. The DNA for the CDR3 is TGTGCCACCAGTGATTCCCGGACAGGGGATGGAAACACCATATATTTT. Translating gives CATSDSRTGDGNTIYF.

The genes are TRBV2 and TRBJ2-1, with 11 bases matching TRBD2. The CDR3 runs to 14 residues. Germline CDR1 reads SNHLY; CDR2 reads FYNNEI. V was pared by 5 bases and J by 5 bases, with 2 bases of the junction left unmatched. The CDR3 spells CASSWTSGHNEQFF. The CDR3 DNA reads TGTGCCAGCAGTTGGACTAGCGGGCACAATGAGCAGTTCTTC.

Concerning this clonotype itself: Possible read error: a much larger clone is one base away. This chain connects TRBV6-2 or TRBV6-3 to TRBJ2-7, with D possibly called TRBD1 or TRBD2 (5 bases each). This CDR3 comprises 14 residues. Germline V lookup: CDR1 MNHEY, CDR2 SVGEGT. V was shortened by 4 bases and J by 0 bases, with 10 bases between the two germline ends. The CDR3 bases are TGTGCCAGCAGTTCGGGACCTTTCTCCTACGAGCAGTACTTC. Translating gives CASSSGPFSYEQYF.

There are many counts of this clonotype. This chain uses TRBV7-2 with TRBJ1-2; 7 bases line up with TRBD1. Losses at the gene ends were 7 bases for V and 6 bases for J; bases not matched to a gene: 14. Germline CDR1 SGHTA, CDR2 FQGNSA. CDR3 length: 15 residues. CDR3 in amino acids: CASNPETGSYNGYTF. CDR3 DNA: TGTGCCAGCAACCCGGAGACAGGGTCGTACAATGGCTACACCTTC. Full variable domain (missing parts from reference TRBV7-2 and TRBJ1-2): GAGVSQSPSNKVTEKGKDVELRCDPISGHTALYWYRQSLGQGLEFLIYFQGNSAPDKSGLPSDRFSAERTGGSVSTLTIQRTQQEDSAVYLCASNPETGSYNGYTFGSGTRLTVV.

V gene TRBV21-1 combines with J gene TRBJ2-7. TRBV21-1 counts as a pseudogene. This CDR3 is 14 amino acids long. The CDR3 sequence: CASRTKAGFKEQYF. The CDR3 DNA reads TGTGCCAGTAGAACCAAAGCCGGATTCAAGGAGCAGTACTTC.

Ten or more counts support this clonotype. The rearrangement joins TRBV6-2 or TRBV6-3 to TRBJ1-3; D unclear. Germline loops: CDR1 MNHEY, CDR2 SVGEGT. Deletions cut 7 bases from V and 0 bases from J, with 10 bases between. The length of the CDR3 is 14 residues. CDR3 sequence reads: CASKETISGNTIYF. As DNA, the CDR3 is TGTGCCAGCAAGGAGACAATCTCTGGAAACACCATATATTTT.

This clonotype was observed many times. The V gene is TRBV7-6, the J gene TRBJ2-5; 7 bases are shared with TRBD2. J gave up 4 bases and V 4 bases, and 6 bases lay outside the gene matches. Germline lookup yields CDR1 SGHVS and CDR2 FNYEAQ. The length of the CDR3 is 14 residues. CDR3 DNA sequence: TGTGCCAGCAGCTCATCGGGGGAGGGAGAGACCCAGTACTTC. Its protein is CASSSSGEGETQYF. Complete variable domain (other parts from reference TRBV7-6 and TRBJ2-5): GAGVSQSPRYKVTKRGQDVALRCDPISGHVSLYWYRQALGQGPEFLTYFNYEAQQDKSGLPNDRFSAERPEGSISTLTIQRTEQRDSAMYRCASSSSGEGETQYFGPGTRLLVL.

This clonotype was seen repeatedly, ten times or more. V is TRBV12-3 or TRBV12-4 and J is TRBJ2-1; D could derive from TRBD1 or TRBD2 (5 bases each). CDR3 length: 15 amino acids. V gave up 3 bases and J gave up 8 bases, with 17 bases separating them. The CDR3 coding sequence is TGTGCCAGCAGTTTGGGACGGCTCTCGACCGATGAGCAGTTCTTC. Its protein product is CASSLGRLSTDEQFF.

This clonotype was seen repeatedly, ten times or more. This chain connects TRBV20-1 to TRBJ2-2, with TRBD2 matching over 11 bases. After removal of 5 bases from V and 0 bases from J, the junction contained 5 bases not matched to a gene. The CDR3 has 16 amino acids. The germline V gene encodes CDR1 DFQATT and CDR2 SNEGSKA (reference sequence). The CDR3 nucleotides read TGCAGTGCTGGTTTAGCGGGAGGGCCGAACACCGGGGAGCTGTTTTTT. Protein sequence: CSAGLAGGPNTGELFF.

The J gene is TRBJ2-5, the V gene TRBV6-1, with D perhaps TRBD1 (5 bases). CDR3 length equals 17 residues. V shed 3 bases and J shed 5 bases, with 22 bases lying between them. Per germline, CDR1 MNHNS and CDR2 SASEGT. The CDR3 loop is CASSDASLYSKGETQYF. The CDR3 coding sequence is TGTGCCAGCAGTGATGCTTCTCTTTACAGTAAGGGGGAGACCCAGTACTTC.

Many counts were recorded for this clonotype. The gene calls are TRBV7-9 and TRBJ1-2; maybe TRBD1 (5 bases). The germline V and J ends were trimmed by 5 bases and 4 bases, with 17 bases remaining between them. The CDR3 length is 15 residues. Germline V gene data show CDR1 as SEHNR and CDR2 as FQNEAQ (reference sequence). The CDR3 sequence: CASSPPTGGIYGYTF. The CDR3 region has the DNA TGTGCCAGCAGCCCACCGACGGGGGGGATCTATGGCTACACCTTC. Full variable domain (outside the CDR3, taken from reference TRBV7-9 and TRBJ1-2): DTGVSQNPRHKITKRGQNVTFRCDPISEHNRLYWYRQTLGQGPEFLTYFQNEAQLEKSRLLSDRFSAERPKGSFSTLEIQRTEQGDSAMYLCASSPPTGGIYGYTFGSGTRLTVV.

There are many counts of this clonotype. The chain employs TRBV20-1 and TRBJ1-2; unclear D gene. The CDR3 covers 13 residues. Germline CDR1 DFQATT, CDR2 SNEGSKA (reference sequence). V was pared by 5 bases and J by 4 bases, with 14 bases between. The CDR3 here is CSAATAQSYGYTF. The CDR3 DNA reads TGCAGTGCTGCCACGGCCCAGAGCTATGGCTACACCTTC.

This clonotype was seen repeatedly, ten times or more. The chain uses TRBV5-1 and TRBJ2-3; 11 bases line up with TRBD2. This CDR3 has 16 residues. Germline V CDR1 and CDR2: SGHRS, YFSETQ. Trimming removed 0 bases from V and 0 bases from J; junction bases left unmatched: 0. The CDR3: CASSLGLAGSTDTQYF. In DNA form, the CDR3 reads TGCGCCAGCAGCTTGGGACTAGCGGGGAGCACAGATACGCAGTATTTT.

V and J are TRBV12-3 or TRBV12-4 and TRBJ2-1, with 7 bases aligning to TRBD2. This CDR3 is 13 amino acids long. V shed 7 bases, J shed 7 bases, and the junction held 7 bases outside the gene matches. CDR3 in amino acids: CASTLGRANEQFF. CDR3 in DNA: TGTGCCAGCACCTTGGGGAGGGCGAATGAGCAGTTCTTC.

This clonotype was recorded at least ten times. This chain uses TRBV4-2 with TRBJ2-7; unclear D gene. Trimming took off 0 bases at V and 5 bases at J, with 5 bases between the two ends. Germline CDR1 reads LGHNA; CDR2 reads YNFKEQ. The CDR3 spans 12 residues. The CDR3 region has the DNA TGTGCCAGCAGCCAAGATGGTAACGAGCAGTACTTC. Protein: CASSQDGNEQYF.

In its sample, this clonotype was seen many times. The genes are TRBV20-1 and TRBJ1-1; perhaps TRBD1 as D (5 bases). This CDR3 comprises 15 residues. Germline lookup yields CDR1 DFQATT and CDR2 SNEGSKA (reference sequence). V was shortened by 1 base and J by 5 bases, with 17 bases between the two germline ends. Here the CDR3 DNA reads TGCAGTGCTAGAGTGTCGGCAGGGCTAGGGACTGAAGCTTTCTTT. Translated, it gives CSARVSAGLGTEAFF.

There are many counts of this clonotype. The V gene is TRBV12-3 or TRBV12-4, the J gene TRBJ1-1; D is uncertain. Trimming took 3 bases from V and 5 from J, leaving 10 bases between them. CDR3 size: 13 residues. The CDR3 DNA reads as TGTGCCAGCAGTTTCTTTGGAGAAACTGAAGCTTTCTTT. It yields the protein CASSFFGETEAFF.

This clonotype was seen ten or more times. The V gene is TRBV20-1, the J gene TRBJ2-1; 7 nucleotides line up with TRBD2. With 1 base clipped from V and 9 bases from J, the junction kept 6 bases outside the gene matches. The CDR3 is 13 amino acids. CDR1 is DFQATT, CDR2 SNEGSKA, per germline (reference sequence). CDR3 DNA: TGCAGTGCTAGAGGACCGGGACTAAGTGAGCAGTTCTTC. Residues: CSARGPGLSEQFF.

This clonotype was recorded at least ten times. The chain is built from TRBV20-1 and TRBJ2-1; 8 bases align to TRBD2. The germline CDR1 and CDR2 sequences are DFQATT and SNEGSKA (reference sequence). V lost 4 bases, J lost 0 bases, and 5 bases stayed unmatched. There are 15 residues in the CDR3. CDR3 protein: CSAIGSGASYNEQFF. As DNA, the CDR3 is TGCAGTGCTATAGGTAGCGGGGCCTCCTACAATGAGCAGTTCTTC.

In its sample, this clonotype was seen many times. The chain employs TRBV10-2 and TRBJ1-1; D unresolved. Germline CDR1 and CDR2: WSHSY and SAAADI. The CDR3 runs to 13 residues. The V gene lost 8 bases and the J gene lost 5 bases, with 15 bases spanning the gap. Here the CDR3 DNA reads TGCGCCAGCTACGTGGGCTTGGGGACTGAAGCTTTCTTT. Its protein is CASYVGLGTEAFF.

This clonotype was observed many times. The chain employs TRBV15 and TRBJ2-1; TRBD2 matches at 7 bases. Looked up from germline, CDR1 is LNHNV and CDR2 is YYDKDF (reference sequence). Germline trimming cut 0 bases from V and 6 bases from J; bases unmatched to any gene: 8. This CDR3 comprises 16 residues. The CDR3 nucleotides read TGTGCCACCAGCAGAGAACTAGCGTCAGGACTCAATGAGCAGTTCTTC. Its protein is CATSRELASGLNEQFF.

This chain links TRBV5-1 with TRBJ2-7, with 8 nucleotides matching TRBD2. The length of the CDR3 is 15 residues. From germline, CDR1 is SGHRS and CDR2 YFSETQ. Germline trimming cut 3 bases from V and 2 bases from J; bases unmatched to any gene: 7. CDR3 amino acids: CASSSLSGSAYEQYF. CDR3 DNA: TGCGCCAGCAGCTCCCTAAGCGGGAGCGCCTACGAGCAGTACTTC.